One and the same sample provided the 30 T cell receptor beta chains below, sequenced in a study of OX40 agonist ivuxolimab in advanced cancers. The repertoire was sequenced with immunoSEQ multiplex PCR; TCRdb's copy has only in-frame clones and lacks some. The data show about 100,000 clones, 86% seen once. The source material was CD4+ or CD8+ T cells sorted from blood, sampled in a trial of the OX40 agonist ivuxolimab. All receptors come from an adult with an advanced solid tumor such as melanoma, head and neck, liver or kidney cancer.

The CDR3 DNA is TGTGCCAGCAGTTACGGGAAAGAGACCCAGTACTTC. Amino acids: CASSYGKETQYF. This rearrangement joins TRBV6-6 to TRBJ2-5; D not resolved. Germline CDR1 is MNHNY and CDR2 is SVGAGI (reference sequence). The germline V and J ends were trimmed by 2 bases and 3 bases, with 4 bases remaining between them. The CDR3 runs to 12 residues.

The rearrangement joins TRBV7-2 to TRBJ2-1; 13 nucleotides agree with TRBD2. V dropped 5 bases and J dropped 4; count of bases not matched to a gene: 5. There are 16 residues in the CDR3. The germline V gene encodes CDR1 SGHTA and CDR2 FQGNSA. CDR3 bases: TGTGCCAGCAGCCGTACTAGCGGGGGGGCATACAATGAGCAGTTCTTC. The encoded protein is CASSRTSGGAYNEQFF.

The genes are TRBV7-8 and TRBJ1-5; D remains ambiguous. Deletions cut 5 bases from V and 2 bases from J, with 16 bases between. The germline gives CDR1 SGHVS, CDR2 FQNEAQ. The CDR3 has 16 amino acids. The CDR3: CASSQKDGYRNQPQHF. CDR3 nucleotide sequence: TGTGCCAGCAGCCAAAAGGACGGATATCGCAATCAGCCCCAGCATTTT. Full variable domain (outside the CDR3, taken from reference TRBV7-8 and TRBJ1-5): GAGVSQSPRYKVAKRGQDVALRCDPISGHVSLFWYQQALGQGPEFLTYFQNEAQLDKSGLPSDRFFAERPEGSVSTLKIQRTQQEDSAVYLCASSQKDGYRNQPQHFGDGTRLSIL.

V and J are TRBV5-5 and TRBJ1-2, with 8 positions matching TRBD1. V lost 2 bases to trimming and J lost 4 bases; unmatched junction nucleotides: 1. The CDR3 is 13 residues long. Germline V gene sequence: CDR1 SGHKS, CDR2 YYEKEE (reference sequence). CDR3 DNA: TGTGCCAGCAGCTTCGGACAGGGCTATGGCTACACCTTC. Translated, it gives CASSFGQGYGYTF.

This clone was picked up one time. This chain uses TRBV5-1 with TRBJ1-6; D call uncertain. The CDR3 consists of 13 residues. With 0 bases removed from V and 7 bases from J, the gap between germline ends came to 5 bases. Germline values: CDR1 SGHRS, CDR2 YFSETQ. CDR3 region: CASSLEGNSPLHF. The CDR3 DNA reads as TGCGCCAGCAGCTTGGAAGGGAATTCACCCCTCCACTTT.

The rearrangement uses TRBV19 and TRBJ1-2; D unresolved. CDR1 and CDR2 from the germline V gene are LNHDA and SQIVND (reference sequence). This CDR3 comprises 15 residues. V lost 3 bases and J 5 bases, leaving 16 bases between the germline ends. CDR3 in amino acids: CASSILSRERYGYTF. CDR3 in DNA: TGTGCCAGTAGTATTCTTAGCCGGGAAAGGTATGGCTACACCTTC. Using reference TRBV19 and TRBJ1-2 for the parts outside the CDR3, the full variable domain is DGGITQSPKYLFRKEGQNVTLSCEQNLNHDAMYWYRQDPGQGLRLIYYSQIVNDFQKGDIAEGYSVSREKKESFPLTVTSAQKNPTAFYLCASSILSRERYGYTFGSGTRLTVV.

The rearrangement links TRBV18 to TRBJ1-5; the D is unclear. CDR1 KGHSH and CDR2 LQKENI come from the germline V gene. V was pared by 2 bases and J by 7 bases, with 15 bases between. CDR3 length: 15 amino acids. DNA for the CDR3: TGTGCCAGCTCACCAACTGGAGGGATGGGACAGCCCCAGCATTTT. Its translation: CASSPTGGMGQPQHF.

This chain links TRBV25-1 with TRBJ2-7; D is undetermined. The CDR3 runs to 13 residues. V lost 4 bases to trimming and J lost 1 base, with 8 bases between them. Germline CDR1 and CDR2: MGHDK and SYGVNS. CDR3 residues: CASSGYRSYEQYF. The CDR3 DNA sequence: TGTGCCAGCAGTGGGTATAGATCCTACGAGCAGTACTTC.

This clone was picked up a small number of times. The CDR3: CASSEGRGYTEAFF. CDR3 nucleotides: TGTGCCAGCAGTGAGGGTAGGGGTTACACTGAAGCTTTCTTT. The chain uses TRBV6-1 and TRBJ1-1; D possibly corresponds to TRBD1 (5 bases). Germline CDR1 and CDR2: MNHNS and SASEGT. Trimming took off 3 bases at V and 3 bases at J, with 11 bases between the two ends. The CDR3 is made up of 14 amino acids.

The CDR3 sequence is CASSLSGSPETRKQFF. The CDR3 DNA follows: TGTGCCAGCAGCCTCTCGGGATCGCCTGAGACTAGAAAGCAGTTCTTC. The rearrangement links TRBV7-9 to TRBJ2-1; maybe TRBD2 (6 bases). Trimming took 5 bases from V and 11 from J, leaving 25 bases between them. From germline, CDR1 is SEHNR and CDR2 FQNEAQ (reference sequence). The CDR3 is made up of 16 amino acids.

This clone was counted only a few times. This chain connects TRBV2 to TRBJ2-4; 10 bases are shared with TRBD1. The V gene's germline CDR1 is SNHLY and CDR2 FYNNEI. This CDR3 has 11 residues. Losses at the gene ends were 9 bases for V and 8 bases for J; bases not matched to a gene: 1. CDR3 DNA sequence: TGTGCCAGAGGACAGGGGGACATTCAGTACTTC. Translation: CARGQGDIQYF. The full variable domain, its missing parts supplied by reference TRBV2 and TRBJ2-4, is EPEVTQTPSHQVTQMGQEVILRCVPISNHLYFYWYRQILGQKVEFLVSFYNNEISEKSEIFDDQFSVERPDGSNFTLKIRSTKLEDSAMYFCARGQGDIQYFGAGTRLSVL.

This chain connects TRBV19 to TRBJ1-1; D is unclear. V shed 3 bases and J shed 3 bases, with 11 bases lying between them. CDR1 and CDR2 from the germline V gene are LNHDA and SQIVND (reference sequence). There are 14 residues in the CDR3. The CDR3 here is CASSIGRTYTEAFF. The DNA for the CDR3 is TGTGCCAGTAGTATTGGACGCACATACACTGAAGCTTTCTTT.

Only a few counts were recorded for this clone. The chain carries TRBV6-1 and TRBJ2-1; D may be TRBD1 (6 bases). This CDR3 contains 13 residues. The germline gives CDR1 MNHNS, CDR2 SASEGT. V lost 8 bases to trimming and J lost 3 bases, with 11 bases between them. In nucleotides, the CDR3 is TGTGCCAGCTGGGGCAGGGGCTACAATGAGCAGTTCTTC. This encodes CASWGRGYNEQFF.

The CDR3 region is CASSIQAEAFF. The DNA for the CDR3 is TGTGCCAGCAGCATTCAGGCTGAAGCTTTCTTT. The V call is TRBV11-2, the J call TRBJ1-1, with D hard to call. Germline V gene sequence: CDR1 SGHAT, CDR2 FQNNGV. V was pared by 5 bases and J by 6 bases, with 7 bases between. The length of the CDR3 is 11 residues.

The V and J genes are TRBV19 and TRBJ2-1; no clear D gene. The CDR3 is 13 amino acids. The V end lost 2 bases, the J end lost 3 bases, and 5 bases lay between the germline ends. Germline-derived CDR1 and CDR2 are LNHDA and SQIVND (reference sequence). In nucleotides, the CDR3 is TGTGCCAGTAGTATAATAGTCTACAATGAGCAGTTCTTC. Translation: CASSIIVYNEQFF.

The gene calls are TRBV5-6 and TRBJ1-3; 7 positions agree with TRBD1. The CDR3 has 16 amino acids. Germline V gene lookup returns CDR1 SGHDT and CDR2 YYEEEE. V gave up 1 base and J gave up 2 bases; unmatched junction bases: 6. The CDR3 DNA follows: TGTGCCAGCAGCTTGTTGTGGCAGGGGGCTGGAAACACCATATATTTT. Residues: CASSLLWQGAGNTIYF. Filled out from reference TRBV5-6 and TRBJ1-3, the complete variable domain reads DAGVTQSPTHLIKTRGQQVTLRCSPKSGHDTVSWYQQALGQGPQFIFQYYEEEERQRGNFPDRFSGHQFPNYSSELNVNALLLGDSALYLCASSLLWQGAGNTIYFGEGSWLTVV.

In DNA, the CDR3 is TGTGCCAGCAGCTTGATTAATGAAAAACTGTTTTTT. Its protein is CASSLINEKLFF. The chain employs TRBV5-6 and TRBJ1-4; D is unclear. The CDR3 extends over 12 amino acids. V lost 1 base, J lost 4 bases, and 2 bases lay in between. CDR1 is SGHDT, CDR2 YYEEEE, per germline.

The chain joins TRBV30 to TRBJ1-1; D unclear. Trimming removed 4 bases from V and 3 bases from J, with 12 bases in between. The germline V gene has CDR1 GTSNPN and CDR2 SVGIG (reference sequence). CDR3 size: 13 residues. The CDR3: CAWIPRPHTEAFF. CDR3 DNA: TGTGCCTGGATTCCCCGCCCCCACACTGAAGCTTTCTTT.

CDR3 amino acids: CASKTLGSSYEQYF. DNA of the CDR3: TGTGCCAGTAAAACTTTGGGTAGCTCCTACGAGCAGTACTTC. The chain joins TRBV19 to TRBJ2-7, with D hard to call. Germline V CDR1 and CDR2: LNHDA, SQIVND (reference sequence). This CDR3 region has 14 residues. V was trimmed by 7 bases and J by 0 bases, leaving 13 bases between them.

The chain carries TRBV30 and TRBJ1-1; TRBD1 is a possible D gene (6 bases). CDR1 GTSNPN and CDR2 SVGIG come from the germline V gene (reference sequence). This CDR3 is built from 13 residues. V lost 7 bases and J lost 1, with 13 bases in between. The CDR3 region has the DNA TGTGCCTTCTCGAAGGGACAGAACACTGAAGCTTTCTTT. Its protein is CAFSKGQNTEAFF.

The rearrangement uses TRBV6-5 and TRBJ1-6, with a weak D call TRBD1 (5 bases). CDR1 and CDR2 (germline): MNHEY, SVGAGI. Trimming shortened V by 2 bases and J by 7 bases, and 9 bases separated the two germline ends. The CDR3 spans 14 residues. The CDR3 spells CASSYGGENSPLHF. The CDR3, as DNA: TGTGCCAGCAGTTACGGGGGAGAAAATTCACCCCTCCACTTT.

This rearrangement joins TRBV7-2 to TRBJ1-3; D might be TRBD1 (6 bases). Trimming left V 2 bases short and J 8 bases short, with 13 bases between. This CDR3 contains 14 residues. Germline values: CDR1 SGHTA, CDR2 FQGNSA. CDR3 sequence reads: CASSLSWGADTIYF. CDR3 in DNA: TGTGCCAGCAGCTTATCATGGGGGGCGGACACCATATATTTT.

The CDR3 reads CASRESNQPQHF. Here the CDR3 DNA reads TGTGCCAGTAGGGAAAGCAATCAGCCCCAGCATTTT. The chain combines TRBV19 with TRBJ1-5; D ambiguous. Trimming took off 6 bases at V and 1 base at J, with 4 bases between the two ends. Per the germline V gene, CDR1 is LNHDA and CDR2 is SQIVND (reference sequence). The CDR3 has 12 residues.

The chain is built from TRBV7-6 and TRBJ2-2, with TRBD2 matching 10 bases. Unmatched junction bases numbered 8, after V lost 4 bases and J lost 6 bases. Germline V gene sequence: CDR1 SGHVS, CDR2 FNYEAQ. The length of the CDR3 is 16 residues. The CDR3 DNA follows: TGTGCCAGCAGCTCATCTAGCGGGAGTACCGCCGGGGAGCTGTTTTTT. It translates to CASSSSSGSTAGELFF. The whole variable domain, filled in from reference TRBV7-6 and TRBJ2-2, reads GAGVSQSPRYKVTKRGQDVALRCDPISGHVSLYWYRQALGQGPEFLTYFNYEAQQDKSGLPNDRFSAERPEGSISTLTIQRTEQRDSAMYRCASSSSSGSTAGELFFGEGSRLTVL.

The genes are TRBV9 and TRBJ2-7; D possibly uses TRBD1 or TRBD2 (5 bases each). The V gene lost 0 bases and the J gene lost 2 bases, with 12 bases spanning the gap. Germline CDR1 and CDR2: SGDLS and YYNGEE. The CDR3 runs 15 residues. As DNA, the CDR3 is TGTGCCAGCAGCGTAGGGGACCTTTTTACCTACGAGCAGTACTTC. Its translation is CASSVGDLFTYEQYF.

The V call is TRBV7-9, the J call TRBJ1-5; 7 positions match TRBD1. CDR1 and CDR2 from the germline V gene are SEHNR and FQNEAQ (reference sequence). The ends lost 6 bases at V and 0 bases at J; junction bases unmatched: 11. The CDR3 extends over 17 amino acids. The CDR3 spells CASSRDRDINSNQPQHF. CDR3 nucleotides: TGTGCCAGCAGTCGGGACAGAGACATTAATAGCAATCAGCCCCAGCATTTT. The whole variable domain, filled in from reference TRBV7-9 and TRBJ1-5, reads DTGVSQNPRHKITKRGQNVTFRCDPISEHNRLYWYRQTLGQGPEFLTYFQNEAQLEKSRLLSDRFSAERPKGSFSTLEIQRTEQGDSAMYLCASSRDRDINSNQPQHFGDGTRLSIL.

This clone occurred once. The J gene is TRBJ1-2, the V gene TRBV19, with unresolved D. Germline CDR1 reads LNHDA; CDR2 reads SQIVND (reference sequence). Trimming took off 5 bases at V and 4 bases at J, with 5 bases between the two ends. The CDR3 covers 11 residues. The DNA of the CDR3 is TGTGCCAGTAGTCTAGCCTATGGCTACACCTTC. This gives the protein CASSLAYGYTF. The full variable domain, its missing parts supplied by reference TRBV19 and TRBJ1-2, is DGGITQSPKYLFRKEGQNVTLSCEQNLNHDAMYWYRQDPGQGLRLIYYSQIVNDFQKGDIAEGYSVSREKKESFPLTVTSAQKNPTAFYLCASSLAYGYTFGSGTRLTVV.

This chain links TRBV7-9 with TRBJ1-3; no clear D. There are 14 residues in the CDR3. In germline, CDR1 is SEHNR, CDR2 FQNEAQ (reference sequence). The V gene lost 5 bases and the J gene lost 2 bases, with 10 bases spanning the gap. The CDR3 sequence is CASSLGSAGNTIYF. In nucleotides, the CDR3 is TGTGCCAGCAGCCTAGGGAGTGCTGGAAACACCATATATTTT.

This chain links TRBV11-3 with TRBJ2-1; perhaps TRBD2 as D (5 bases). The ends were cut back, 2 bases at V and 3 bases at J, with 11 bases in the middle. CDR1 and CDR2 from the germline V gene are SGHNT and YENEEA. The CDR3 is 15 amino acids. The DNA for the CDR3 is TGTGCCAGCAGCTTATCGGCGGGTGTCTACAATGAGCAGTTCTTC. It is translated as CASSLSAGVYNEQFF.

The rearrangement joins TRBV27 to TRBJ1-1; tentative D call: TRBD1 (6 bases). The V and J ends lost 8 bases and 0 bases respectively, with 10 bases between them. CDR1 MNHEY and CDR2 SMNVEV come from the germline V gene (reference sequence). This CDR3 comprises 13 residues. The CDR3, as DNA: TGTGCCAGCCACCGACAGGTGAACACTGAAGCTTTCTTT. Protein product: CASHRQVNTEAFF.